This TCR beta chain appears in the sequencing data of a study of cytomegalovirus exposure and HLA in healthy donors. Looking at the study overall: Ancestry clustering placed about 86% of around 400 genotyped donors in the Caucasian-associated cluster. General study points: In an earlier analysis, most TCR beta V segments were productive about 87% or about 30% of the time.

Each donor was healthy, and each was a bone marrow donor. Vbeta (60) and Jbeta (13) primers were used in the PCR. Produced via immunoSEQ multiplex PCR; TCRdb's table is partial and in-frame only. Of about 130,000 clones listed, about 77% were seen once; the top ten hold around 1.2%. CDR1 is MNHEY and CDR2 is SMNVEV in the germline V gene (reference sequence). The CDR3 covers 14 residues. Germline trimming cut 5 bases from V and 6 bases from J; bases unmatched to any gene: 9. About this clone itself: The antigen is unknown.

The genes are TRBV27 and TRBJ2-5; 7 bases are shared with TRBD1. The sequence came from a middle-aged man in good health and CMV-seronegative. Sequencing was done on a sample of PBMCs. The CDR3 region is CASSPDRVRKTQYF. As DNA, the CDR3 is TGTGCCAGCAGTCCAGACAGGGTTCGTAAGACCCAGTACTTC.